This passage covers 17 T cell receptor beta chains from one sample sequenced in a study of T cell responses to AZD1222 COVID-19 vaccine. Repertoires were generated with immunoSEQ multiplex PCR, while TCRdb's copy carries only in-frame clones and drops some. The sample contains approximately 170,000 clones, 91% of which appear only once. Source: peripheral blood, taken on day 0 of AZD1222 vaccination. These receptors all stem from an adult in good health.

V and J are TRBV18 and TRBJ2-1, with 7 bases identical to TRBD2. Trimming at V came to 2 bases and at J to 8 bases, leaving 6 bases not matched to a gene. The CDR3 loop spans 14 amino acids. The germline CDR1 and CDR2 sequences are KGHSH and LQKENI. CDR3 region: CASSPGGRYYEQFF. The CDR3 DNA is TGTGCCAGCTCACCAGGCGGGAGATATTATGAGCAGTTCTTC.

CDR3 region: CASSVGGPEQFF. CDR3 in DNA: TGTGCCAGCAGCGTAGGAGGTCCTGAGCAGTTCTTC. The rearrangement joins TRBV9 to TRBJ2-1, with D hard to call. Trimming pared 0 bases from V and 9 bases from J, leaving 7 bases between. CDR1 SGDLS and CDR2 YYNGEE come from the germline V gene. The CDR3 is 12 amino acids.

The rearrangement joins TRBV2 to TRBJ1-1; D is perhaps TRBD1 (5 bases). This CDR3 has 14 amino acids. Trimming took 4 bases from V and 0 from J, leaving 9 bases between them. Germline-derived CDR1 and CDR2 are SNHLY and FYNNEI. CDR3 protein: CASSADRLNTEAFF. The CDR3 nucleotides read TGTGCCAGCAGTGCCGACAGATTGAACACTGAAGCTTTCTTT.

The V gene is TRBV5-1, the J gene TRBJ1-3; 10 positions match TRBD1. In germline, CDR1 is SGHRS, CDR2 YFSETQ. Trimming took 4 bases from V and 6 from J; bases not matched to a gene: 7. The CDR3 totals 15 residues. The DNA for the CDR3 is TGCGCCAGCAGCCCCCAGGGACAGGGGATAAACACCATATATTTT. Protein: CASSPQGQGINTIYF.

The CDR3 here is CASSPALFSPLHF. CDR3 DNA: TGTGCCAGCTCACCGGCCCTATTTTCACCCCTCCACTTT. The chain recombines TRBV18 with TRBJ1-6; D unclear. CDR3 length equals 13 residues. V lost 3 bases and J 9 bases, leaving 9 bases between the germline ends. CDR1 KGHSH and CDR2 LQKENI come from the germline V gene.

V gene TRBV30 combines with J gene TRBJ1-5; TRBD1 matches at 8 bases. The junction had 0 bases not matched to a gene; V was cut back by 0 bases and J by 2 bases. The CDR3 has 14 amino acids. Germline values: CDR1 GTSNPN, CDR2 SVGIG (reference sequence). The CDR3 DNA follows: TGTGCCTGGAGTGTGGGACAGGGCAATCAGCCCCAGCATTTT. Its protein is CAWSVGQGNQPQHF. Full variable domain (missing parts from reference TRBV30 and TRBJ1-5): SQTIHQWPATLVQPVGSPLSLECTVEGTSNPNLYWYRQAAGRGLQLLFYSVGIGQISSEVPQNLSASRPQDRQFILSSKKLLLSDSGFYLCAWSVGQGNQPQHFGDGTRLSIL.

The chain employs TRBV12-3 or TRBV12-4 and TRBJ2-2; D ambiguous. Trimming removed 6 bases from V and 7 bases from J, with 12 bases in between. The CDR3 contains 13 residues. The CDR3 sequence is CASRPVWVGELFF. Here the CDR3 DNA reads TGTGCCAGCAGGCCGGTCTGGGTCGGGGAGCTGTTTTTT.

The chain joins TRBV7-6 to TRBJ2-7, with 7 nucleotides matching TRBD1. Trimming took 5 bases from V and 2 from J; bases not matched to a gene: 6. The CDR3 is 14 residues long. Germline V gene lookup returns CDR1 SGHVS and CDR2 FNYEAQ. In DNA form, the CDR3 reads TGTGCCAGCAGCAGGGGGACAGATCCCTACGAGCAGTACTTC. Translating gives CASSRGTDPYEQYF.

The J gene is TRBJ2-7, the V gene TRBV12-3 or TRBV12-4, with D hard to call. The CDR3 is 12 residues long. Trimming shortened V by 5 bases and J by 11 bases, and 16 bases separated the two germline ends. The CDR3 bases are TGTGCCAGCAGTCCGGCCCCCCACGACGAGTACTTC. The encoded protein is CASSPAPHDEYF.

This chain links TRBV2 with TRBJ2-7; D ambiguous. Trimming stripped 7 bases from V and 4 bases from J, with 8 bases between. The CDR3 totals 11 residues. From germline, CDR1 is SNHLY and CDR2 FYNNEI. This CDR3 reads CASMGEYEQYF. DNA of the CDR3: TGTGCCAGCATGGGCGAATACGAGCAGTACTTC.

The chain recombines TRBV7-6 with TRBJ1-1; possible D gene TRBD1, 6 bases. V was clipped by 5 bases and J by 3 bases, with 16 bases between them. CDR1 SGHVS and CDR2 FNYEAQ come from the germline V gene. This CDR3 is built from 15 residues. CDR3 DNA: TGTGCCAGCAGCGCCACACAGGGATATGACACTGAAGCTTTCTTT. This sequence encodes CASSATQGYDTEAFF.

This chain joins TRBV7-3 and TRBJ2-7, with D perhaps matching TRBD1 (5 bases). CDR1 and CDR2 from the germline V gene are SGHTA and FQGTGA. The CDR3 spans 13 residues. V lost 1 base to trimming and J lost 8 bases, with 12 bases between them. The DNA for the CDR3 is TGTGCCAGCAGCTTAAAGGGGTCCGGTAAGCAGTACTTC. It encodes CASSLKGSGKQYF.

This clone was seen a single time. This chain uses TRBV4-1 with TRBJ1-2; the D gene is possibly TRBD1 (6 bases). The CDR3 is 13 amino acids. Germline CDR1 reads MGHRA; CDR2 reads YSYEKL. Trimming removed 1 base at V and 4 bases at J, with 7 bases between. CDR3 in amino acids: CASSQATGYGYTF. The CDR3 coding sequence is TGCGCCAGCAGCCAAGCGACAGGCTATGGCTACACCTTC.

The V call is TRBV7-3, the J call TRBJ2-1; D is uncertain. Per the germline V gene, CDR1 is SGHTA and CDR2 is FQGTGA. CDR3 length equals 14 residues. The ends were cut back, 5 bases at V and 5 bases at J, with 13 bases in the middle. The CDR3: CASSETILDNEQFF. The CDR3 nucleotides are TGTGCCAGCAGCGAAACCATTTTGGACAATGAGCAGTTCTTC.

The gene calls are TRBV28 and TRBJ2-2; D remains ambiguous. Looked up from germline, CDR1 is MDHEN and CDR2 is SYDVKM. The CDR3 is 18 amino acids. V lost 6 bases and J 2 bases, leaving 22 bases between the germline ends. CDR3 bases: TGTGCCAGCAGCCCTGGGCCGCCCCCTAGGGTTAACACCGGGGAGCTGTTTTTT. Translated, it gives CASSPGPPPRVNTGELFF.

The chain links TRBV7-3 to TRBJ2-4; D unresolved. Trimming left V 3 bases short and J 2 bases short, with 14 bases between. This CDR3 comprises 16 residues. Germline lookup yields CDR1 SGHTA and CDR2 FQGTGA. The DNA of the CDR3 is TGTGCCAGCAGCTTGGGTGGGTCCCCCTCCAAAAACATTCAGTACTTC. Translating gives CASSLGGSPSKNIQYF.

J is TRBJ1-1 and V is TRBV21-1. TRBV21-1 is designated a pseudogene. The CDR3 is 17 residues long. In nucleotides, the CDR3 is TGTGCCAGCAGCAAATTCCCCTTAAGGCGGGTGAACACTGAAGCTTTCTTT. It yields the protein CASSKFPLRRVNTEAFF.